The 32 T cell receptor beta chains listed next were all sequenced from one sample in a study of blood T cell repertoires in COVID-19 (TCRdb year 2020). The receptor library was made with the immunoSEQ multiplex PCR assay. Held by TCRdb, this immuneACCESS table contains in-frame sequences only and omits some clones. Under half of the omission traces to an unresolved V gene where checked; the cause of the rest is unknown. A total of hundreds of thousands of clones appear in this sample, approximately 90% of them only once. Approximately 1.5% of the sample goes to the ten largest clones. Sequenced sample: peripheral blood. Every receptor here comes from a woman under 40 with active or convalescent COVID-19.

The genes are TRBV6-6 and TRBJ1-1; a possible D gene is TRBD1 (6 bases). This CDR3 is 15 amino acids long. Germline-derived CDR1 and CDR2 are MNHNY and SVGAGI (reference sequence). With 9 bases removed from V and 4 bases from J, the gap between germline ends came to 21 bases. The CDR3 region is CASSAGAGGGTEAFF. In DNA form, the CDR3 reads TGTGCCAGTTCGGCGGGGGCCGGGGGGGGCACTGAAGCTTTCTTT.

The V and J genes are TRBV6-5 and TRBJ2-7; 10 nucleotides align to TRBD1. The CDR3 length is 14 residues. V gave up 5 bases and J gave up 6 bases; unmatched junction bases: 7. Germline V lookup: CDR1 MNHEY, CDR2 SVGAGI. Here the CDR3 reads CASSQRGTGAEQYF. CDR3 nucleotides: TGTGCCAGCAGTCAAAGGGGGACAGGGGCCGAGCAGTACTTC.

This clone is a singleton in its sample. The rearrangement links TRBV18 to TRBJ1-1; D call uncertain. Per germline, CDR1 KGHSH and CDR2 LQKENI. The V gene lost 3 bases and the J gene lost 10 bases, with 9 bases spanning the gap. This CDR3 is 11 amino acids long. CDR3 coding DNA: TGTGCCAGCTCACCCGGAGATGGAGCTTTCTTT. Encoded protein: CASSPGDGAFF.

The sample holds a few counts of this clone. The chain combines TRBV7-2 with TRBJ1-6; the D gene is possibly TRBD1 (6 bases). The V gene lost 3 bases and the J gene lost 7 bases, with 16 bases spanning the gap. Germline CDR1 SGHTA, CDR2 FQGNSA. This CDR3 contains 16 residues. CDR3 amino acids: CASSLNHRVLNSPLHF. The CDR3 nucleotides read TGTGCCAGCAGCTTGAATCACAGGGTCTTAAATTCACCCCTCCACTTT.

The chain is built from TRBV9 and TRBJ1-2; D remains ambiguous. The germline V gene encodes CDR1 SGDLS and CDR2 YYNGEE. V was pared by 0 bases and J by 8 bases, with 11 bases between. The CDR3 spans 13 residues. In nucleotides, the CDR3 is TGTGCCAGCAGCGTAGTTGGGCTACGGGGCTACACCTTC. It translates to CASSVVGLRGYTF.

The CDR3 reads CASSPTVYYGYTF. The CDR3 nucleotides read TGTGCCAGCAGCCCGACAGTATACTATGGCTACACCTTC. The chain uses TRBV14 and TRBJ1-2; a possible D gene is TRBD1 (5 bases). The CDR3 is 13 amino acids. The V end lost 4 bases, the J end lost 3 bases, and 9 bases lay between the germline ends. Looked up from germline, CDR1 is SGHDN and CDR2 is FVKESK. The full variable domain, rest sourced from reference TRBV14 and TRBJ1-2, is EAGVTQFPSHSVIEKGQTVTLRCDPISGHDNLYWYRRVMGKEIKFLLHFVKESKQDESGMPNNRFLAERTGGTYSTLKVQPAELEDSGVYFCASSPTVYYGYTFGSGTRLTVV.

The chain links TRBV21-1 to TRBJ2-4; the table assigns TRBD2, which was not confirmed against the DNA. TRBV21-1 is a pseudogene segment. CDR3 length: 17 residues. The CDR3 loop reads CASSKTAGEISKNIQYF. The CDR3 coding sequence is TGTGCCAGCAGCAAAACCGCCGGGGAGATTAGCAAAAACATTCAGTACTTC.

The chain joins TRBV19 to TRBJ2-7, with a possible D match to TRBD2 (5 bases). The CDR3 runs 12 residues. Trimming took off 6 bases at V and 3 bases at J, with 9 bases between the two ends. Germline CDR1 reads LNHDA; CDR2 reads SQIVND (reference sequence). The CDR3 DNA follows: TGTGCCAGTAGCCCGGGGTTCTACGAGCAGTACTTC. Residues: CASSPGFYEQYF.

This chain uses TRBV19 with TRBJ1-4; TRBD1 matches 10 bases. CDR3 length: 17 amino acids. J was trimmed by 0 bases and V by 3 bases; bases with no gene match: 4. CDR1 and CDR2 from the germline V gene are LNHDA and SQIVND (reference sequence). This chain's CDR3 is CASSIRDRGTTNEKLFF. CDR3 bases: TGTGCCAGTAGTATTCGGGACAGGGGCACAACTAATGAAAAACTGTTTTTT.

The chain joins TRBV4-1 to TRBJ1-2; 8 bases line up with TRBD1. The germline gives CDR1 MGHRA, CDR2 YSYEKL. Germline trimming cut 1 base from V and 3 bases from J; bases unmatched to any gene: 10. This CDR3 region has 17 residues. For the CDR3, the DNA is TGCGCCAGCAGCCAAGCCCTATCGGACAGGGTATACTATGGCTACACCTTC. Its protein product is CASSQALSDRVYYGYTF.

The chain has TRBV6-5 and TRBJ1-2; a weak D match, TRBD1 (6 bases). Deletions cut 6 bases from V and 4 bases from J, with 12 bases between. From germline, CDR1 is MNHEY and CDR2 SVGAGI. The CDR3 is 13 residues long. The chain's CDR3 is CASSQTGSYGYTF. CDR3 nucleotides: TGTGCCAGCAGCCAGACAGGATCCTATGGCTACACCTTC.

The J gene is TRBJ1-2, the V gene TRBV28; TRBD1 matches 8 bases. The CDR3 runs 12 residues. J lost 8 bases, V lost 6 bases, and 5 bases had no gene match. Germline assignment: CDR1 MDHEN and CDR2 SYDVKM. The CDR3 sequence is CASRDRAGGYTF. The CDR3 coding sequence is TGTGCCAGCAGGGACAGGGCCGGGGGCTACACCTTC.

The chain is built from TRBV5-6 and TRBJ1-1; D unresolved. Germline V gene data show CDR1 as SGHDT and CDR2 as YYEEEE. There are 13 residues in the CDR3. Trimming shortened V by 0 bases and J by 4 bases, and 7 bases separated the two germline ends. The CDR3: CASSLVSGTEAFF. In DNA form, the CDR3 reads TGTGCCAGCAGCTTGGTTTCGGGCACTGAAGCTTTCTTT.

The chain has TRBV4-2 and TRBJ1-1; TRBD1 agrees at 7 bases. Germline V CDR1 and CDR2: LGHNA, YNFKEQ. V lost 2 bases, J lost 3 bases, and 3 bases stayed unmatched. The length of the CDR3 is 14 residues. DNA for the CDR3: TGTGCCAGCAGCCAATCAGGGGGAGACACTGAAGCTTTCTTT. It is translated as CASSQSGGDTEAFF.

The CDR3 region is CASSLTTSGLTDTQYF. The CDR3 coding sequence is TGCGCCAGCAGCTTAACGACTAGCGGACTCACAGATACGCAGTATTTT. The rearrangement links TRBV5-1 to TRBJ2-3, with 9 nucleotides matching TRBD2. Germline V gene data show CDR1 as SGHRS and CDR2 as YFSETQ. The CDR3 has 16 residues. Trimming cost V 2 bases and J 2 bases; bases outside gene matches: 6. The whole variable domain, remainder taken from reference TRBV5-1 and TRBJ2-3, is KAGVTQTPRYLIKTRGQQVTLSCSPISGHRSVSWYQQTPGQGLQFLFEYFSETQRNKGNFPGRFSGRQFSNSRSEMNVSTLELGDSALYLCASSLTTSGLTDTQYFGPGTRLTVL.

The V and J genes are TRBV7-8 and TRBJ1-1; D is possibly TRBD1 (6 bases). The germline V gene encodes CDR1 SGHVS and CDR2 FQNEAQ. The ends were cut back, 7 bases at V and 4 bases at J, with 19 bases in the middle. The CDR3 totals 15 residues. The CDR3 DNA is TGTGCCAGCATCCGCATTCCGGGGGGGCCCACTGAAGCTTTCTTT. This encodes CASIRIPGGPTEAFF.

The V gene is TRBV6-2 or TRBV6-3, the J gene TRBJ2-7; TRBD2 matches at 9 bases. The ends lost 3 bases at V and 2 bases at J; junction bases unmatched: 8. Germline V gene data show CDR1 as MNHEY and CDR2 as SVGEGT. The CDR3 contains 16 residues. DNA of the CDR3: TGTGCCAGCAGTTATCGGCGGGAGGGAAATACCTACGAGCAGTACTTC. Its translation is CASSYRREGNTYEQYF.

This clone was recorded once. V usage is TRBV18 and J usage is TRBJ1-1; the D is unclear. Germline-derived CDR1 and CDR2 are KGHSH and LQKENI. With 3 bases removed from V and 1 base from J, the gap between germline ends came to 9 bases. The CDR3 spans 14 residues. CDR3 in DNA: TGTGCCAGCTCACCGCTTCAGGCGAACACTGAAGCTTTCTTT. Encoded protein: CASSPLQANTEAFF.

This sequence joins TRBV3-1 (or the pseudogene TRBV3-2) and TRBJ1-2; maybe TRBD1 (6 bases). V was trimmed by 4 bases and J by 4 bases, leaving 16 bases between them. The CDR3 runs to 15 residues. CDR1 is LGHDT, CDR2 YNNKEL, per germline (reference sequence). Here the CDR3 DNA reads TGTGCCAGCAGCCTGAGGACAGATGGGGCCTATGGCTACACCTTC. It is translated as CASSLRTDGAYGYTF.

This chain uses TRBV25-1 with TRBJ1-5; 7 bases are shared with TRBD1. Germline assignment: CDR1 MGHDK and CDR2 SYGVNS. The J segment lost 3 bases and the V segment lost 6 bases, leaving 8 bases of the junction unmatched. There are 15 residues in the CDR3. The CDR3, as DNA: TGTGCCAGCAGCCAAACAGGGGTGGACAATCAGCCCCAGCATTTT. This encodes CASSQTGVDNQPQHF.

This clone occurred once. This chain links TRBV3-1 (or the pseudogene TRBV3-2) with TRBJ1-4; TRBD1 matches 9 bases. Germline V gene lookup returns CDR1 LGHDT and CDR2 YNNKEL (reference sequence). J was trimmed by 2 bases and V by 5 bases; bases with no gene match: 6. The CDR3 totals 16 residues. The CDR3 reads CASSNPGTGTNEKLFF. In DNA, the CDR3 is TGTGCCAGCAGCAACCCCGGGACAGGGACTAATGAAAAACTGTTTTTT.

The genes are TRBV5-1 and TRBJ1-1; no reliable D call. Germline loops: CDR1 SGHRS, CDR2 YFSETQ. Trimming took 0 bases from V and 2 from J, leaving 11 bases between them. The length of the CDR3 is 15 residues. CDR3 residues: CASSLEELANTEAFF. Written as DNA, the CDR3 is TGCGCCAGCAGCTTGGAGGAGTTGGCCAACACTGAAGCTTTCTTT.

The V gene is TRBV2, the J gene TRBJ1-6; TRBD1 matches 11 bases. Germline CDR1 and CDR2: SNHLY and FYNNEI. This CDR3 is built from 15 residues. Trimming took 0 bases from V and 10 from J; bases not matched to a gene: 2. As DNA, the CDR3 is TGTGCCAGCAGTGAAGCAGGGACAGGGGGATCACCCCTCCACTTT. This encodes CASSEAGTGGSPLHF.

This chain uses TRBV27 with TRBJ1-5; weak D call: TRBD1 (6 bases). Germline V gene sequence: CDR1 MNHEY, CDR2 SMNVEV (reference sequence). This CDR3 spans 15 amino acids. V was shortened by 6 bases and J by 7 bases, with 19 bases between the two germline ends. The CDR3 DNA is TGTGCCAGCAGCTCCCGGTCAGGGGATCGGCAGCCCCAGCATTTT. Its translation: CASSSRSGDRQPQHF.

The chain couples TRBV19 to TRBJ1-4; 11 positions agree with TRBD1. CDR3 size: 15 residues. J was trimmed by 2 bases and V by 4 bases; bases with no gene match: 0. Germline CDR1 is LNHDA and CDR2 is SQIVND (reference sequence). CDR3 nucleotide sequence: TGTGCCAGTAGTAGGGACAGGGGGACTAATGAAAAACTGTTTTTT. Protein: CASSRDRGTNEKLFF. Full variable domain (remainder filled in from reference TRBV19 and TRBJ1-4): DGGITQSPKYLFRKEGQNVTLSCEQNLNHDAMYWYRQDPGQGLRLIYYSQIVNDFQKGDIAEGYSVSREKKESFPLTVTSAQKNPTAFYLCASSRDRGTNEKLFFGSGTQLSVL.

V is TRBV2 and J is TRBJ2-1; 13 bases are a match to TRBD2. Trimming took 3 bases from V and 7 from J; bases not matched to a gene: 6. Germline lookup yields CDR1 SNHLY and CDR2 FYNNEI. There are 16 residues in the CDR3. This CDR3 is CASSDVTSGRENEQFF. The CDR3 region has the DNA TGTGCCAGCAGTGATGTCACTAGCGGGAGGGAGAATGAGCAGTTCTTC. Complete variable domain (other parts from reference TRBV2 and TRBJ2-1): EPEVTQTPSHQVTQMGQEVILRCVPISNHLYFYWYRQILGQKVEFLVSFYNNEISEKSEIFDDQFSVERPDGSNFTLKIRSTKLEDSAMYFCASSDVTSGRENEQFFGPGTRLTVL.

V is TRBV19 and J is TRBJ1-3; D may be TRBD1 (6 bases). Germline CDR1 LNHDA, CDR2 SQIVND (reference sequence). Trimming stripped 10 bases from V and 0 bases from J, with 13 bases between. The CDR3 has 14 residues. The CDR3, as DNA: TGTGCCACCGCGGACAGAAGCTCTGGAAACACCATATATTTT. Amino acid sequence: CATADRSSGNTIYF.

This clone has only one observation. CDR3 amino acids: CASSHTGTVNYGYTF. The CDR3 bases are TGTGCCAGCAGCCATACTGGGACAGTTAACTATGGCTACACCTTC. V and J are TRBV7-9 and TRBJ1-2; 7 nucleotides match TRBD1. The ends lost 5 bases at V and 1 base at J; junction bases unmatched: 7. CDR3 length: 15 amino acids. Germline V gene sequence: CDR1 SEHNR, CDR2 FQNEAQ (reference sequence).

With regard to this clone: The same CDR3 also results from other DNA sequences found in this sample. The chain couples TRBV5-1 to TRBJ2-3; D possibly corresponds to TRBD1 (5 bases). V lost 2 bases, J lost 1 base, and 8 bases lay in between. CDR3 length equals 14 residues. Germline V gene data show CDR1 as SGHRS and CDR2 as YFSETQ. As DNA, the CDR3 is TGCGCCAGCAGCTTAGGACAACGCACAGATACGCAGTATTTT. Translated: CASSLGQRTDTQYF.

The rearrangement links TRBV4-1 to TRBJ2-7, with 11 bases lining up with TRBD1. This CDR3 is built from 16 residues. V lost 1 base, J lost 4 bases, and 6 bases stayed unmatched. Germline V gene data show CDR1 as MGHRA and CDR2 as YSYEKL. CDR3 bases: TGCGCCAGCAGCCAAGTGGGACAGGGGGTTAGGTACGAGCAGTACTTC. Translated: CASSQVGQGVRYEQYF.

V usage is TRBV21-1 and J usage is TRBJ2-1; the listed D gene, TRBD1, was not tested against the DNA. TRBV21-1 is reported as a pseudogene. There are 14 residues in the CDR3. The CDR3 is CASSPGQTYNEQFF. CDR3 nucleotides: TGTGCCAGCAGCCCTGGACAGACCTACAATGAGCAGTTCTTC.

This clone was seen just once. CDR3: CASSRNLAGVGEQYF. The CDR3 DNA reads TGTGCCAGCAGCCGAAATCTAGCGGGAGTTGGGGAGCAGTACTTC. The chain combines TRBV27 with TRBJ2-7, with 10 bases lining up with TRBD2. V lost 6 bases to trimming and J lost 7 bases; unmatched junction nucleotides: 12. CDR1 is MNHEY, CDR2 SMNVEV, per germline (reference sequence). The CDR3 length is 15 residues.